Listed below are T cell receptor beta chains from one sample, sequenced in a study of vaccination and CD4 T cells after COVID-19. TCRdb reanalysed the PCR reads using MiXCR and keeps one entry per CDR3 protein. The data show 20,000 or so distinct CDR3 sequences, about 61% seen once. The antigens these receptors bind are not known. Sequencing was performed on CD4+ T cells from blood, cultured in vitro. All receptors come from a human donor who had recovered from COVID-19. The CDR3 runs from the conserved cysteine through the conserved F or W. The D gene is left open where the match is weak. Rows may omit the clone size; those that give it use once, few, many or a size class.

>TRBJ1-1|TRBV25-1|NA|NA
CASSEFGGQAGEAFF
TGTGCCAGCAGTGAATTTGGGGGTCAGGCTGGTGAAGCTTTCTTT
>TRBJ2-5|TRBV20-1|NA|NA
CSAGGRRETQYF
TGCAGTGCTGGGGGACGGCGGGAGACCCAGTACTTC
>TRBJ1-2|TRBV5-4|few|NA
CASSLVATGNYGYTF
TGTGCCAGCAGCTTGGTTGCGACAGGCAACTATGGCTACACCTTC
>TRBJ1-2|TRBV6-1|NA|NA
CVSSFDSSRGYTF
TGTGTCAGCAGCTTCGACAGTTCCCGTGGCTACACCTTC
>TRBJ1-5|TRBV20-1|NA|NA
CSARPQGSNQPQHF
TGCAGTGCTAGGCCCCAGGGGAGCAATCAGCCCCAGCATTTT
>TRBJ1-1|TRBV7-2|NA|NA
CASIPSGVNTEAFF
TGTGCCAGCATCCCGTCGGGGGTGAACACTGAAGCTTTCTTT
>TRBJ2-3|TRBV19|NA|TRBD2
CASSRGVAGVADTQYF
TGTGCCAGTAGTAGGGGGGTAGCGGGGGTGGCAGATACGCAGTATTTT
>TRBJ1-1|TRBV25-1|NA|NA
CASSELGRLGQGTEAFF
TGTGCCAGCAGTGAATTAGGGCGTCTTGGTCAGGGAACTGAAGCTTTCTTT
>TRBJ1-5|TRBV25-1|NA|NA
CASSRTGEGPQHF
TGTGCCAGCAGTCGGACGGGAGAAGGGCCCCAGCATTTT
>TRBJ2-1|TRBV15|NA|NA
CATNPDSGDNEQFF
TGTGCCACCAACCCTGATTCAGGTGACAATGAGCAGTTCTTC
>TRBJ2-5|TRBV6-2/TRBV6-3|NA|TRBD2
CASSPGLADQETQYF
TGTGCCAGCAGTCCGGGACTAGCGGACCAAGAGACCCAGTACTTC
>TRBJ1-1|TRBV15|NA|NA
CATSGTANTEAFF
TGTGCCACCAGCGGCACAGCGAACACTGAAGCTTTCTTT
>TRBJ2-1|TRBV27|few|NA
CASSSPTLIGGSSYNEQFF
TGTGCCAGCAGTTCCCCAACGCTTATAGGCGGAAGCTCCTACAATGAGCAGTTCTTC
>TRBJ2-1|TRBV20-1|NA|NA
CSASRTGNNEQFF
TGCAGTGCCAGCCGGACTGGAAACAATGAGCAGTTCTTC
>TRBJ1-3|TRBV10-3|few|NA
CCGRETGNTIYF
TGTTGCGGCAGGGAGACAGGAAACACCATATATTTT
>TRBJ2-2|TRBV25-1|NA|NA
CASSPQTTGRTGELFF
TGTGCCAGCAGTCCTCAGACGACAGGCCGCACCGGGGAGCTGTTTTTT
>TRBJ2-7|TRBV6-2/TRBV6-3|NA|NA
CASSPQVAYEQYF
TGTGCCAGCAGCCCCCAGGTGGCCTACGAGCAGTACTTC
>TRBJ1-2|TRBV18|NA|NA
CASSPDHSGYGYTF
TGTGCCAGCTCACCAGACCACTCAGGCTATGGCTACACCTTC
>TRBJ1-1|TRBV27|NA|NA
CASTLLPPGGVENTEAFF
TGTGCCAGCACCCTACTCCCCCCCGGGGGGGTGGAGAACACTGAAGCTTTCTTT
>TRBJ1-1|TRBV6-1|NA|TRBD1
CASTTPGGNTEAFF
TGTGCCAGCACCACCCCAGGGGGGAACACTGAAGCTTTCTTT
>TRBJ2-4|TRBV6-2/TRBV6-3|few|NA
CASSYPGVKNIQYF
TGTGCCAGCAGTTACCCGGGAGTAAAAAACATTCAGTACTTC
>TRBJ2-3|TRBV7-9|NA|TRBD2
CASSPTSGGADTQYF
TGTGCCAGCAGCCCGACTAGCGGGGGTGCAGATACGCAGTATTTT
>TRBJ2-1|TRBV2|NA|TRBD2
CASSEGRGSGSTYNEQFF
TGTGCCAGCAGTGAAGGTCGGGGTAGCGGGTCCACCTACAATGAGCAGTTCTTC
>TRBJ2-1|TRBV6-2/TRBV6-3|NA|TRBD2
CASSTRTSGTYNEQFF
TGTGCCAGCAGCACCAGGACTAGCGGGACCTACAATGAGCAGTTCTTC
>TRBJ2-5|TRBV12-3/TRBV12-4|NA|TRBD1
CASSNSLRDRGTGTQYF
TGTGCCAGCAGTAACTCCCTCCGGGACAGGGGAACTGGGACCCAGTACTTC
>TRBJ2-5|TRBV28|NA|TRBD1
CASSETGRETQYF
TGTGCCAGCAGTGAGACAGGGCGAGAGACCCAGTACTTC
>TRBJ1-2|TRBV20-1|few|NA
CSAPGGVSGGYTF
TGCAGTGCTCCCGGGGGGGTATCGGGCGGCTACACCTTC
>TRBJ2-7|TRBV6-2/TRBV6-3|once|NA
CASGGPAFYYEQYF
TGTGCCAGCGGGGGACCGGCCTTTTACTACGAGCAGTACTTC
>TRBJ1-1|TRBV5-1|once|NA
CASSLAFENTEAFF
TGCGCCAGCAGCTTGGCCTTCGAGAACACTGAAGCTTTCTTT
>TRBJ2-7|TRBV24-1|NA|NA
CATSDFGSGRYEQYF
TGTGCCACCAGTGATTTTGGGTCAGGGCGATACGAGCAGTACTTC
>TRBJ1-2|TRBV7-3|NA|NA
CASSLNPGRGYGYTF
TGTGCCAGCAGCTTAAATCCAGGGAGAGGTTATGGCTACACCTTC
>TRBJ2-1|TRBV7-3|NA|NA
CASSLSPQRVVGDTYNEQFF
TGTGCCAGCAGCTTAAGCCCTCAGCGGGTGGTAGGGGATACCTACAATGAGCAGTTCTTC
>TRBJ2-7|TRBV6-1|once|NA
CASSERGISYEQYF
TGTGCCAGCAGTGAACGGGGAATCAGCTACGAGCAGTACTTC
>TRBJ1-2|TRBV6-1|few|NA
CASSDRVSIANYGYTF
TGTGCCAGCAGTGACCGTGTCTCGATAGCTAACTATGGCTACACCTTC
>TRBJ2-7|TRBV7-8|NA|TRBD1
CASSFLPGQGDSYEQYF
TGTGCCAGCAGCTTTTTACCGGGACAGGGGGATTCGTACGAGCAGTACTTC
>TRBJ1-2|TRBV7-2|NA|NA
CASSVGEGYGYTF
TGTGCCAGCAGCGTCGGGGAGGGCTATGGCTACACCTTC
>TRBJ2-7|TRBV2|NA|NA
CASIEQDGPYEQYF
TGTGCCAGCATCGAACAGGACGGTCCTTACGAGCAGTACTTC
>TRBJ1-2|TRBV19|NA|NA
CASGYGYTF
TGTGCCAGCGGATATGGCTACACCTTC
>TRBJ2-7|TRBV20-1|NA|NA
CSARDSLAVSYEQYF
TGCAGTGCTAGAGATTCACTAGCTGTATCCTACGAGCAGTACTTC
>TRBJ2-7|TRBV20-1|NA|NA
CSARQGSSYEQYF
TGCAGTGCTAGACAGGGGAGCTCCTACGAGCAGTACTTC
>TRBJ1-2|TRBV6-1|NA|TRBD1
CASTRTQGSFNYGYTF
TGTGCCAGCACTCGTACACAGGGGTCCTTTAACTATGGCTACACCTTC
>TRBJ2-7|TRBV28|once|NA
CASIRAGSSYEQYF
TGTGCCAGCATAAGGGCGGGGAGCTCCTACGAGCAGTACTTC